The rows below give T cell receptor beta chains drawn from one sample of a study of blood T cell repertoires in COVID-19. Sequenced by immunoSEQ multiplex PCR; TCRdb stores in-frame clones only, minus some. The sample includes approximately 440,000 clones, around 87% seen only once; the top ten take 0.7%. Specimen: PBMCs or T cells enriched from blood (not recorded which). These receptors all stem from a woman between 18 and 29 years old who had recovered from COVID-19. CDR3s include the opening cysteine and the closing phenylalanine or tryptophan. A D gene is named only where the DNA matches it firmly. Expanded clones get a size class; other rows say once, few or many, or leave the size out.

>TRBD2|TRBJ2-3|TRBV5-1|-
CASSLDFASGTTDTQYF
TGCGCCAGCAGCTTGGATTTTGCTAGCGGGACCACAGATACGCAGTATTTT
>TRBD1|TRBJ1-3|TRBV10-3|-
CAISVGQGQGNTIYF
TGTGCCATCAGCGTGGGACAGGGGCAAGGAAACACCATATATTTT
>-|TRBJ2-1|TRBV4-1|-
CASSHFLASRGEQFF
TGCGCCAGCAGCCATTTCCTAGCGTCTCGGGGTGAGCAGTTCTTC
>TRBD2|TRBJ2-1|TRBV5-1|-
CASSLGTSGDNEQFF
TGCGCCAGCAGCTTGGGGACTAGTGGGGACAATGAGCAGTTCTTC
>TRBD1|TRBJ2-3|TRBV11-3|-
CASSLEIQGVGTDTQYF
TGTGCCAGCAGCTTGGAGATACAGGGGGTCGGGACAGATACGCAGTATTTT
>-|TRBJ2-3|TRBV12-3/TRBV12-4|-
CASSTGPADTQYF
TGTGCCAGCAGTACAGGGCCCGCAGATACGCAGTATTTT
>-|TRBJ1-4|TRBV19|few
CAQTGSNEKLFF
TGTGCCCAAACAGGGTCTAATGAAAAACTGTTTTTT
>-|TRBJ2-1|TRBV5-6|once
CASSPRGSEQFF
TGTGCCAGCAGCCCCAGGGGTAGTGAGCAGTTCTTC
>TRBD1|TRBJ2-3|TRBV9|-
CASNRQGPTDTQYF
TGTGCCAGCAACAGACAGGGGCCGACGGATACGCAGTATTTT
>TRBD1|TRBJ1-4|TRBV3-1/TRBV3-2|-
CASGDREYNEKLFF
TGTGCCAGCGGAGACAGGGAATATAATGAAAAACTGTTTTTT
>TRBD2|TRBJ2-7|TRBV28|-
CASQIDGGVTYEQYF
TGTGCCAGCCAAATCGATGGGGGGGTCACCTACGAGCAGTACTTC
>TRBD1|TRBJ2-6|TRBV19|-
CASSPQGISSGANVLTF
TGTGCCAGTAGTCCACAGGGGATTAGCTCTGGGGCCAACGTCCTGACTTTC
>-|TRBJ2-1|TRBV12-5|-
CASGLGQVSYNEQFF
TGTGCTAGTGGTTTGGGCCAGGTCTCCTACAATGAGCAGTTCTTC
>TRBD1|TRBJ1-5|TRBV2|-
CASRGQANQPQHF
TGTGCCAGCAGAGGACAGGCCAATCAGCCCCAGCATTTT
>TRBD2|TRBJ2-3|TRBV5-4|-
CASSILAGEGTDTQYF
TGTGCCAGCAGCATACTAGCGGGGGAGGGAACAGATACGCAGTATTTT
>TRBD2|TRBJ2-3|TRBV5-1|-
CASSLKRGGHTDTQYF
TGCGCCAGCAGCTTAAAGCGGGGGGGCCACACAGATACGCAGTATTTT
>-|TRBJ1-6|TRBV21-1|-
CASSDDRAPRSPLHF
TGTGCCAGCTCCGACGACAGGGCCCCCCGGTCACCCCTCCACTTT
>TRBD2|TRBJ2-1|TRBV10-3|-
CAIKGGAASGGYNEQFF
TGTGCCATCAAAGGAGGGGCGGCTAGCGGGGGGTACAATGAGCAGTTCTTC
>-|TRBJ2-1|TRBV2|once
CASSDLEGTGEQFF
TGTGCCAGCAGTGACTTAGAGGGTACGGGTGAGCAGTTCTTC